One sample yielded the 23 T cell receptor beta chains listed below, sequenced in a study of response to subunit inactivated influenza vaccine. TCRdb passed the RT-PCR reads through MiXCR, listing each CDR3 protein once. The sample lists approximately 680,000 distinct CDR3 sequences; about a sixth were seen once. This specimen consisted of PBMCs from blood, obtained 11 to 12 days after vaccination. These receptors all stem from a man aged 50 or older who received an inactivated influenza vaccine.

The V and J genes are TRBV5-4 and TRBJ2-3; TRBD2 matches at 8 bases. CDR1 is SGHNT, CDR2 YYREEE, per germline (reference sequence). J lost 3 bases, V lost 4 bases, and 4 bases had no gene match. The CDR3 contains 14 residues. The CDR3 is CASSPAGETDTQYF. Written as DNA, the CDR3 is TGTGCCAGCAGCCCAGCGGGAGAGACAGATACGCAGTATTTT.

The chain has TRBV12-3 or TRBV12-4 and TRBJ2-6; D call uncertain. V lost 7 bases and J lost 10, with 14 bases in between. The CDR3 runs to 13 residues. CDR3 protein: CASTPKFVNVLTF. The CDR3 DNA reads TGTGCCAGCACCCCTAAATTCGTAAACGTCCTGACTTTC.

This clonotype was counted a few times. V usage is TRBV7-8 and J usage is TRBJ1-2; TRBD1 matches at 7 bases. The V gene end was trimmed by 3 bases and the J gene end by 0 bases; junction bases not matched to a gene: 4. The length of the CDR3 is 15 residues. CDR1 is SGHVS and CDR2 is FQNEAQ in the germline V gene. CDR3 protein: CASSLQGGTNYGYTF. For the CDR3, the DNA is TGTGCCAGCAGCTTGCAGGGGGGTACTAACTATGGCTACACCTTC.

This clonotype occurred a few times. V and J are TRBV7-8 and TRBJ1-6; no reliable D call. The germline CDR1 and CDR2 sequences are SGHVS and FQNEAQ. The CDR3 runs 15 residues. V lost 4 bases to trimming and J lost 7 bases, with 14 bases between them. This CDR3 reads CASSSPGFDNSPLHF. As DNA, the CDR3 is TGTGCCAGCAGCTCTCCCGGCTTTGACAATTCACCCCTCCACTTT.

V is TRBV7-2 and J is TRBJ2-6, with D maybe TRBD1 (6 bases). V was shortened by 5 bases and J by 4 bases, with 12 bases between the two germline ends. The CDR3 runs 15 residues. Germline V gene data show CDR1 as SGHTA and CDR2 as FQGNSA. As DNA, the CDR3 is TGTGCCAGCAGCGAACAGGGAACCGGGGCCAACGTCCTGACTTTC. It is translated as CASSEQGTGANVLTF. Complete variable domain (other parts from reference TRBV7-2 and TRBJ2-6): GAGVSQSPSNKVTEKGKDVELRCDPISGHTALYWYRQSLGQGLEFLIYFQGNSAPDKSGLPSDRFSAERTGGSVSTLTIQRTQQEDSAVYLCASSEQGTGANVLTFGAGSRLTVL.

The chain recombines TRBV4-3 with TRBJ1-5, with D perhaps matching TRBD1 (5 bases). Germline CDR1 and CDR2: LGHNA and YSLEER. V was cut by 2 bases and J by 11 bases, with 22 bases left in between. The CDR3 sequence is 16 residues long. CDR3 nucleotides: TGCGCCAGCAGCCAACGTACCGGGGTCCCTCGGGGGGCCCAGCATTTT. Its protein is CASSQRTGVPRGAQHF.

To note about this clonotype: A much more abundant neighbour one base away suggests this may be a read error. The rearrangement links TRBV12-3 or TRBV12-4 to TRBJ2-1, with a weak D call TRBD1 (7 bases). Trimming left V 7 bases short and J 9 bases short, with 19 bases between. This CDR3 contains 14 residues. The CDR3 DNA sequence: TGTGCCAGCAACAAGGCAGGGGGGCAAGGTGAGCAGTTCTTC. Encoded protein: CASNKAGGQGEQFF.

This clonotype occurred a few times. This chain uses TRBV5-4 with TRBJ2-3, with 13 bases matching TRBD2. The CDR3 is 17 amino acids. The trim removed 4 bases at V and 4 bases at J, leaving 9 bases unmatched. Germline V gives CDR1 SGHNT, CDR2 YYREEE (reference sequence). The CDR3 DNA reads TGTGCCAGCAGCGCCCCACGACTAGCGGGAGGACCAGATACGCAGTATTTT. Its protein product is CASSAPRLAGGPDTQYF.

This clonotype was counted a few times. The V gene is TRBV20-1, the J gene TRBJ2-7; no definite D call. Per the germline V gene, CDR1 is DFQATT and CDR2 is SNEGSKA (reference sequence). This CDR3 is built from 11 residues. V shed 0 bases and J shed 3 bases, with 3 bases lying between them. This CDR3 is CSARDSYEQYF. The CDR3 DNA sequence: TGCAGTGCTAGAGACAGCTACGAGCAGTACTTC.

This chain uses TRBV19 with TRBJ2-5; D uncertain. This CDR3 spans 11 amino acids. Trimming took 0 bases from V and 5 from J, leaving 1 base between them. In germline, CDR1 is LNHDA, CDR2 SQIVND (reference sequence). The CDR3 region is CASSIEETQYF. The CDR3 DNA reads TGTGCCAGTAGTATAGAGGAGACCCAGTACTTC.

This clonotype was observed at least ten times. This sequence joins TRBV5-1 and TRBJ2-1; D is perhaps TRBD1 (5 bases). The V gene lost 3 bases and the J gene lost 4 bases, with 11 bases spanning the gap. Looked up from germline, CDR1 is SGHRS and CDR2 is YFSETQ. This CDR3 contains 14 residues. CDR3 residues: CASSSRTQYNEQFF. The CDR3 nucleotides are TGCGCCAGCAGCTCTCGGACACAGTACAATGAGCAGTTCTTC. Combining the CDR3 with reference TRBV5-1 and TRBJ2-1 gives the whole variable domain KAGVTQTPRYLIKTRGQQVTLSCSPISGHRSVSWYQQTPGQGLQFLFEYFSETQRNKGNFPGRFSGRQFSNSRSEMNVSTLELGDSALYLCASSSRTQYNEQFFGPGTRLTVL.

The table lists this clonotype with many counts. The chain couples TRBV12-3 or TRBV12-4 to TRBJ2-5; TRBD1 might be the D (6 bases). This CDR3 comprises 13 residues. V was shortened by 5 bases and J by 0 bases, with 7 bases between the two germline ends. This CDR3 reads CASSRTDQETQYF. For the CDR3, the DNA is TGTGCCAGCAGTCGGACAGACCAAGAGACCCAGTACTTC.

This clonotype appeared a few times. The gene calls are TRBV3-1 and TRBJ2-4; D perhaps matches TRBD2 (6 bases). Trimming stripped 4 bases from V and 8 bases from J, with 12 bases between. CDR1 is LGHDT, CDR2 YNNKEL, per germline (reference sequence). The CDR3 is 13 residues long. CDR3 DNA: TGTGCCAGCAGCCGGGGAGGCCAGGACATTCAGTACTTC. Its translation: CASSRGGQDIQYF.

The chain couples TRBV3-1 to TRBJ2-1, with D perhaps being TRBD1 or TRBD2 (5 bases each). V shed 4 bases and J shed 7 bases, with 17 bases lying between them. This CDR3 is built from 15 residues. Germline lookup yields CDR1 LGHDT and CDR2 YNNKEL (reference sequence). The CDR3 DNA follows: TGTGCCAGCAGCCCATACAGAGGGACGGCGAATGAGCAGTTCTTC. The encoded protein is CASSPYRGTANEQFF.

The chain links TRBV11-2 to TRBJ2-5; D is possibly TRBD1 or TRBD2 (5 bases each). The CDR3 covers 15 residues. V was trimmed by 2 bases and J by 0 bases, leaving 10 bases between them. The germline gives CDR1 SGHAT, CDR2 FQNNGV. This CDR3 is CASSLTWGHQETQYF. DNA for the CDR3: TGTGCCAGCAGCTTAACGTGGGGACACCAAGAGACCCAGTACTTC.

The rearrangement links TRBV18 to TRBJ2-7, with TRBD1 identical over 11 bases. After removal of 3 bases from V and 3 bases from J, the junction contained 4 bases not matched to a gene. There are 15 residues in the CDR3. The germline V gene has CDR1 KGHSH and CDR2 LQKENI. This chain's CDR3 is CASSPWTGGNYEQYF. The DNA for the CDR3 is TGTGCCAGCTCACCTTGGACAGGGGGCAACTACGAGCAGTACTTC.

This clonotype was detected many times. The rearrangement links TRBV5-1 to TRBJ2-3; 9 nucleotides align to TRBD2. CDR1 is SGHRS and CDR2 is YFSETQ in the germline V gene. CDR3 length: 14 amino acids. Losses at the gene ends were 5 bases for V and 7 bases for J; bases not matched to a gene: 8. The CDR3 DNA reads as TGCGCCAGCAGTCGTAGCGGGAGTGTAAATACGCAGTATTTT. Amino acid sequence: CASSRSGSVNTQYF.

The chain couples TRBV3-1 to TRBJ2-7, with 12 bases identical to TRBD2. The germline V gene has CDR1 LGHDT and CDR2 YNNKEL (reference sequence). The CDR3 runs to 15 residues. The V gene end was trimmed by 5 bases and the J gene end by 8 bases; junction bases not matched to a gene: 10. The CDR3 DNA reads TGTGCCAGCAGCAACGGACTAGCGGGGCCCTCACAGCAGTACTTC. Translation gives CASSNGLAGPSQQYF.

The chain carries TRBV28 and TRBJ2-7, with D maybe TRBD1 (5 bases). Per germline, CDR1 MDHEN and CDR2 SYDVKM. The CDR3 length is 15 residues. V lost 6 bases and J 7 bases, leaving 22 bases between the germline ends. DNA for the CDR3: TGTGCCAGCAGGTGGAATAAGGGGAAACTACGGGAGCAGTACTTC. Its protein product is CASRWNKGKLREQYF.

This clonotype was detected many times. The chain recombines TRBV28 with TRBJ2-7; D ambiguous. CDR3 length: 12 amino acids. CDR1 is MDHEN and CDR2 is SYDVKM in the germline V gene. V gave up 4 bases and J gave up 2 bases, with 6 bases separating them. The DNA of the CDR3 is TGTGCCAGCAGTTCCGACCCCTACGAGCAGTACTTC. This translates into CASSSDPYEQYF.

This clonotype was observed a handful of times. This rearrangement joins TRBV15 to TRBJ2-2, with D perhaps matching TRBD2 (6 bases). The CDR3 spans 15 residues. Trimming removed 0 bases at V and 6 bases at J, with 11 bases between. Per the germline V gene, CDR1 is LNHNV and CDR2 is YYDKDF (reference sequence). CDR3 residues: CATSRESGVPGELFF. The CDR3 DNA sequence: TGTGCCACCAGCAGAGAATCGGGGGTACCCGGGGAGCTGTTTTTT.

This clonotype was picked up a small number of times. The CDR3: CASSSGTGADTQYF. CDR3 nucleotide sequence: TGTGCCAGCAGTTCCGGGACAGGGGCCGATACGCAGTATTTT. The V gene is TRBV12-3 or TRBV12-4, the J gene TRBJ2-3, with TRBD1 matching 10 bases. There are 14 residues in the CDR3. The trim removed 4 bases at V and 6 bases at J, leaving 4 bases unmatched.

This clonotype has just a few counts. V gene TRBV28 combines with J gene TRBJ2-1, with 9 bases identical to TRBD2. The CDR3 consists of 17 residues. Germline lookup yields CDR1 MDHEN and CDR2 SYDVKM. V was pared by 2 bases and J by 7 bases, with 12 bases of the junction left unmatched. The chain's CDR3 is CASSLDALAGIGNEQFF. In nucleotides, the CDR3 is TGTGCCAGCAGTTTAGATGCCCTAGCGGGAATCGGTAATGAGCAGTTCTTC.